This TCR beta chain was recorded in a study of cytomegalovirus exposure and HLA in healthy donors. In the study overall: HLA-typed donors contributed 65 million to 95 million unique TCRs, which were held in an early data release. Regarding the study as a whole: Association of around 17,000 TCR beta sequences with HLA alleles was found at 0.05 false discovery rate in a later analysis. TCR beta V segments were, for the most part, productive about 87% or about 30% of the time in an earlier analysis.

Vbeta (60) and Jbeta (13) primers were used in the PCR. The repertoire was sequenced with immunoSEQ multiplex PCR; TCRdb's copy has only in-frame clones and lacks some. The table has 110,000 to 150,000 clones, about 79% seen once. In the case of this clone: The antigen remains unidentified.

The junction had 6 bases not matched to a gene; V was cut back by 4 bases and J by 5 bases. Per germline, CDR1 SGHTA and CDR2 FQGNSA. The CDR3 has 14 amino acids. Each donor's status was that of a healthy bone marrow donor. The rearrangement links TRBV7-2 to TRBJ1-1; 8 bases fit TRBD1. The sequenced sample consisted of PBMCs. The TCR was taken from a woman aged 25 to 45 in good health and CMV-seronegative. CDR3 residues: CASSSPWTGTEAFF. In DNA, the CDR3 is TGTGCCAGCAGCTCCCCTTGGACAGGGACTGAAGCTTTCTTT.